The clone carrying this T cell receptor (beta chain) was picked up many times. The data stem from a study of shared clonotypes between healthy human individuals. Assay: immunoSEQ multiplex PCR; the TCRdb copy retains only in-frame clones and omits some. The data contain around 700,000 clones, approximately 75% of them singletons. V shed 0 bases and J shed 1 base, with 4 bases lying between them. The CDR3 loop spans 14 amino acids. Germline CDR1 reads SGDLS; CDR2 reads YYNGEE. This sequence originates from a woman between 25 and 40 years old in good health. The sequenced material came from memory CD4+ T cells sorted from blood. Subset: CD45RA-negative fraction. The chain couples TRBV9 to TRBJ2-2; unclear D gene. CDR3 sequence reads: CASSVVQNTGELFF. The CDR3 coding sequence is TGTGCCAGCAGCGTAGTACAGAACACCGGGGAGCTGTTTTTT.